The 21 T cell receptor beta chains in this list originate from one sample, sequenced in a study of T-cell reconstitution after alpha-beta-depleted transplantation in children (dated by TCRdb to the mid-2010s). The receptor library was made with PCR. The reads were generated on an Illumina HiSeq 2500. To normalize quantification of the TCRbeta repertoire, the TCR libraries were built with molecular barcoding that relied on unique molecular identifiers. TCRdb itself trimmed the public reads at Q25 with fastp, ran MiXCR and retained productive beta chains. One record per CDR3 amino acid sequence lists the most common genes and DNA. The table for this sample lists about 460,000 distinct CDR3 sequences; about 10% of them were counted only once. 2% to 2.5% of the sample is in the top ten clones. The meaning of the sample's treatment or condition label: allogeneic hematopoietic cell transplantation with graft depleted of TCRalphabeta T cells and CD19 B cells.

Sample: PBMCs, taken before TCRalphabeta/CD19-depleted stem cell transplant. The receptor source for this set is a child aged 2 to 10 with inherited bone marrow failure, due to receive a stem cell transplant.

This clonotype occurred many times. The chain carries TRBV20-1 and TRBJ2-3, with TRBD2 identical over 8 bases. Germline V gives CDR1 DFQATT, CDR2 SNEGSKA (reference sequence). The CDR3 covers 15 residues. CDR3 DNA sequence: TGCAGCACCCGCGGGATTAGCGGGATAGGAGATACGCAGTATTTT. Translated: CSTRGISGIGDTQYF.

This sequence joins TRBV20-1 and TRBJ2-3, with TRBD1 as a possible D gene (5 bases). The CDR3 is 16 residues long. The V gene's germline CDR1 is DFQATT and CDR2 SNEGSKA (reference sequence). V gave up 0 bases and J gave up 0 bases, with 13 bases separating them. In DNA form, the CDR3 reads TGCAGTGCTAGAGACTGGCGGACACTTAGCACAGATACGCAGTATTTT. Its translation: CSARDWRTLSTDTQYF.

This clonotype was picked up many times. Here the CDR3 DNA reads TGTGCCAGCAGTAACCGGGACATCATCTACAATGAGCAGTTCTTC. The encoded protein is CASSNRDIIYNEQFF. This sequence joins TRBV27 and TRBJ2-1, with D perhaps TRBD1 (6 bases). The CDR3 has 15 residues. V was cut by 5 bases and J by 3 bases, with 14 bases left in between. Germline CDR1 and CDR2: MNHEY and SMNVEV (reference sequence).

Ten or more counts support this clonotype. In DNA, the CDR3 is TGCAGTGCTAGAGACCAGAGAGCCTACAATGAGCAGTTCTTC. As protein: CSARDQRAYNEQFF. This chain connects TRBV20-1 to TRBJ2-1, with unresolved D. This CDR3 contains 14 residues. CDR1 DFQATT and CDR2 SNEGSKA come from the germline V gene (reference sequence). The V gene lost 0 bases and the J gene lost 2 bases, with 8 bases spanning the gap.

The chain carries TRBV20-1 and TRBJ1-1; the D is unclear. The CDR3 consists of 14 residues. V was trimmed by 3 bases and J by 6 bases, leaving 17 bases between them. The germline CDR1 and CDR2 sequences are DFQATT and SNEGSKA (reference sequence). The CDR3 reads CSASYVAEGPEAFF. CDR3 in DNA: TGCAGTGCTAGTTACGTCGCAGAAGGTCCTGAAGCTTTCTTT.

This clonotype was seen repeatedly, ten times or more. The genes are TRBV4-2 and TRBJ2-1; 10 bases align to TRBD2. Germline assignment: CDR1 LGHNA and CDR2 YNFKEQ. V lost 2 bases, J lost 8 bases, and 9 bases stayed unmatched. The CDR3 has 16 residues. The CDR3 sequence: CASSQKASGSPHEQFF. CDR3 sequence (DNA): TGTGCCAGCAGCCAAAAGGCTAGCGGGAGCCCTCATGAGCAGTTCTTC.

The table lists this clonotype with many counts. This chain links TRBV6-5 with TRBJ2-5; D is uncertain. Trimming cost V 0 bases and J 2 bases, with 10 bases left between them. Germline V lookup: CDR1 MNHEY, CDR2 SVGAGI. The length of the CDR3 is 15 residues. This CDR3 reads CASSYSGRRQETQYF. The CDR3 DNA reads TGTGCCAGCAGTTACTCTGGCAGGAGACAAGAGACCCAGTACTTC.

This clonotype was observed a few times. V and J are TRBV2 and TRBJ2-4; 9 bases align to TRBD1. Germline CDR1 SNHLY, CDR2 FYNNEI. V was clipped by 3 bases and J by 7 bases; unmatched bases: 7. CDR3 length: 15 amino acids. The CDR3 nucleotides read TGTGCCAGCAGTGAGCTACAGGGGGCGCGGAACATTCAGTACTTC. Protein product: CASSELQGARNIQYF.

At least ten counts were recorded for this clonotype. The chain couples TRBV10-3 to TRBJ2-2; TRBD1 matches 9 bases. The CDR3 length is 15 residues. With 3 bases clipped from V and 7 bases from J, the junction kept 6 bases outside the gene matches. Germline V gene sequence: CDR1 ENHRY, CDR2 SYGVKD. This CDR3 reads CAISDRGQGSGELFF. CDR3 DNA: TGTGCCATCAGTGACAGGGGACAGGGCAGCGGGGAGCTGTTTTTT.

This clonotype was recorded at least ten times. The V and J genes are TRBV28 and TRBJ1-2; D ambiguous. This CDR3 has 13 residues. With 2 bases removed from V and 3 bases from J, the gap between germline ends came to 7 bases. Germline CDR1 and CDR2: MDHEN and SYDVKM. The CDR3 DNA follows: TGTGCCAGCAGTTTAGAGGAGCACTATGGCTACACCTTC. Its protein is CASSLEEHYGYTF.

This clonotype was counted ten times or more. V is TRBV29-1 and J is TRBJ2-7, with 10 positions matching TRBD2. The V gene's germline CDR1 is SQVTM and CDR2 ANQGSEA. Trimming removed 3 bases from V and 5 bases from J; junction bases left unmatched: 10. The CDR3 has 15 amino acids. Written as DNA, the CDR3 is TGCAGCGTTGAGCCAGCGGGAGGGCTGGGCCACGAGCAGTACTTC. Its protein product is CSVEPAGGLGHEQYF.

This clonotype was seen many times. The chain combines TRBV12-3 or TRBV12-4 with TRBJ2-3; no reliable D call. Trimming stripped 1 base from V and 1 base from J, with 6 bases between. The CDR3 is made up of 14 amino acids. CDR3 in DNA: TGTGCCAGCAGTTTAGGCACCCGCACAGATACGCAGTATTTT. Residues: CASSLGTRTDTQYF.

This clonotype showed up many times. The chain uses TRBV30 and TRBJ1-2, with D possibly being TRBD1 (6 bases). CDR1 and CDR2 from the germline V gene are GTSNPN and SVGIG (reference sequence). The V end lost 2 bases, the J end lost 6 bases, and 16 bases lay between the germline ends. The CDR3 has 14 amino acids. CDR3 loop: CAWSIDRKGDGYTF. Written as DNA, the CDR3 is TGTGCCTGGAGTATCGACAGGAAGGGGGATGGCTACACCTTC.

The chain employs TRBV4-1 and TRBJ1-2; D is ambiguous. The V gene lost 3 bases and the J gene lost 3 bases, with 8 bases spanning the gap. Germline assignment: CDR1 MGHRA and CDR2 YSYEKL. The CDR3 has 13 residues. The CDR3 bases are TGCGCCAGCAGCCATGGCACCCACTATGGCTACACCTTC. It specifies CASSHGTHYGYTF.

The table lists this clonotype with many counts. The rearrangement links TRBV30 to TRBJ2-2, with D hard to call. V was clipped by 3 bases and J by 14 bases, with 10 bases between them. CDR3 length: 10 residues. Germline CDR1 and CDR2: GTSNPN and SVGIG (reference sequence). DNA for the CDR3: TGTGCCTGGAGATCTCAGCAACTGTTTTTT. Translated, it gives CAWRSQQLFF.

This clonotype was counted many times. The rearrangement uses TRBV20-1 and TRBJ2-7, with 11 bases that match TRBD1. V was clipped by 6 bases and J by 2 bases; unmatched bases: 12. The CDR3 runs to 16 residues. The germline gives CDR1 DFQATT, CDR2 SNEGSKA (reference sequence). The CDR3 DNA follows: TGCAGTGCCATTATGATCCCGGGACAGGGGGCCTACGAGCAGTACTTC. It codes for CSAIMIPGQGAYEQYF.

This clonotype was picked up many times. The V and J genes are TRBV20-1 and TRBJ2-3; D unclear. V lost 7 bases and J lost 11, with 19 bases in between. From germline, CDR1 is DFQATT and CDR2 SNEGSKA (reference sequence). This CDR3 is 12 amino acids long. The chain's CDR3 is CSVSSRFGVQYF. In nucleotides, the CDR3 is TGCAGTGTTAGTTCGAGGTTTGGAGTGCAGTATTTT.

This clonotype was seen many times. V and J are TRBV5-5 and TRBJ2-1; tentative D call: TRBD2 (5 bases). V lost 3 bases and J 0 bases, leaving 13 bases between the germline ends. Germline-derived CDR1 and CDR2 are SGHKS and YYEKEE (reference sequence). The CDR3 totals 16 residues. The CDR3 protein is CASSWDIASSYNEQFF. In DNA form, the CDR3 reads TGTGCCAGCAGCTGGGATATAGCGAGCTCCTACAATGAGCAGTTCTTC.

This clonotype was observed many times. This rearrangement joins TRBV19 to TRBJ2-3; 12 bases line up with TRBD2. This CDR3 is 16 amino acids long. Germline CDR1 and CDR2: LNHDA and SQIVND (reference sequence). Trimming cost V 5 bases and J 4 bases; bases outside gene matches: 7. The CDR3 region is CASSPKLAGGADTQYF. CDR3 bases: TGTGCCAGTAGTCCCAAACTAGCGGGAGGAGCAGATACGCAGTATTTT.

This clonotype was seen ten or more times. J is TRBJ2-3 and V is TRBV27; D perhaps matches TRBD1 (6 bases). This CDR3 comprises 15 residues. The ends were cut back, 2 bases at V and 5 bases at J, with 14 bases in the middle. The germline V gene encodes CDR1 MNHEY and CDR2 SMNVEV (reference sequence). The CDR3 DNA reads TGTGCCAGCAGTTTACAGGGGCGGGCAGGAGATACGCAGTATTTT. This codes for CASSLQGRAGDTQYF.

This clonotype was counted at least ten times. J is TRBJ2-7 and V is TRBV2; D not certain. The CDR3 extends over 14 amino acids. V lost 3 bases and J lost 6, with 15 bases in between. Germline V gene lookup returns CDR1 SNHLY and CDR2 FYNNEI. The CDR3 nucleotides are TGTGCCAGCAGTGAGTTAATCCCGTGGATCGAGCAGTACTTC. It encodes CASSELIPWIEQYF.